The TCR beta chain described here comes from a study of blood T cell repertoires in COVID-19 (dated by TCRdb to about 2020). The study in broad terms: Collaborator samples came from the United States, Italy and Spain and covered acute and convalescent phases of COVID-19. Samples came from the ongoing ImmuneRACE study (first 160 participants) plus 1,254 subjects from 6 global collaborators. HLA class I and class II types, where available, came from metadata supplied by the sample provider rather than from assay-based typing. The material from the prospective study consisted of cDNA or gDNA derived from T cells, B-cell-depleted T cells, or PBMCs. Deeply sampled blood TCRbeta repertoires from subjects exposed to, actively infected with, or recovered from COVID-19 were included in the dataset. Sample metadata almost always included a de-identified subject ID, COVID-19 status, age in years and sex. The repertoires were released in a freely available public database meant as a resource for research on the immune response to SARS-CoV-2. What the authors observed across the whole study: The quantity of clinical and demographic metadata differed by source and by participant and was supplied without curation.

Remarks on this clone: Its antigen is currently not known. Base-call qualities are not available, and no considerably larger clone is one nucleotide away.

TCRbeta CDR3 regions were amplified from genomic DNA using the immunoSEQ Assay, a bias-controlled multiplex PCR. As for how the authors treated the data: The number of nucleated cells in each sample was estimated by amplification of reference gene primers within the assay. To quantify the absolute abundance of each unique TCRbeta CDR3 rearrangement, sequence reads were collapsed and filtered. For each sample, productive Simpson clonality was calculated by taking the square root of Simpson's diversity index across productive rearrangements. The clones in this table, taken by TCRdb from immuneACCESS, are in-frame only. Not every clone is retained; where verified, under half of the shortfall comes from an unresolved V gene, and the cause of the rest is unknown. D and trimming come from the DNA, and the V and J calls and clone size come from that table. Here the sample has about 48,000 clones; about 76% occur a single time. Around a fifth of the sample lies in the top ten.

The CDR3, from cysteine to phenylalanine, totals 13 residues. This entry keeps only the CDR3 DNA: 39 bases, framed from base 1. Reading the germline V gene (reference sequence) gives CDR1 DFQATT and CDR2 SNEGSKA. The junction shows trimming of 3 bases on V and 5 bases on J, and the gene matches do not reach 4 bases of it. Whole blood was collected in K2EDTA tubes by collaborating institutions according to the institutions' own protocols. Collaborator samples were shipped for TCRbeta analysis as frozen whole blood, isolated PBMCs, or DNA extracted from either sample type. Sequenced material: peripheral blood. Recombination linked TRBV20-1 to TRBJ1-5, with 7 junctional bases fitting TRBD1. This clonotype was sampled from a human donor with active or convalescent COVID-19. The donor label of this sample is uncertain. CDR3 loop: CSASRGQDQPQHF. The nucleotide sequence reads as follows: TGCAGTGCTAGTAGGGGGCAGGATCAGCCCCAGCATTTT.